Below are 27 T cell receptor beta chains sequenced from a single sample in a study of T cell responses to AZD1222 COVID-19 vaccine (dated by TCRdb to 2020 to 2023). The label giving this sample's time point can be read as: baseline before first vaccination. The library was generated by the immunoSEQ multiplex PCR assay. Entries here come from immuneACCESS through TCRdb and include only in-frame sequences with V and J called. Some clones fail to appear in such tables; in the studies checked, an unresolved V gene covers under half of the shortfall, and the cause of the remainder is unknown. In all, the sample holds about 100,000 clones, and 85% to 90% of those were seen once. Approximately 16% of the sample rests with the top ten. The sequencing used peripheral blood, collected on day 0 of AZD1222 vaccination. The receptors come from an adult in good health.

The V and J genes are TRBV30 and TRBJ2-4; D uncertain. The CDR3 is 14 amino acids. The V gene's germline CDR1 is GTSNPN and CDR2 SVGIG (reference sequence). The V and J ends lost 5 bases and 4 bases respectively, with 15 bases between them. CDR3 coding DNA: TGTGCCTGGTCGGAACCGGGCCTTAAAAACATTCAGTACTTC. Translation: CAWSEPGLKNIQYF. The full variable domain, completed using reference TRBV30 and TRBJ2-4, is SQTIHQWPATLVQPVGSPLSLECTVEGTSNPNLYWYRQAAGRGLQLLFYSVGIGQISSEVPQNLSASRPQDRQFILSSKKLLLSDSGFYLCAWSEPGLKNIQYFGAGTRLSVL.

This chain connects TRBV6-5 to TRBJ1-5, with TRBD1 matching 7 bases. This CDR3 is 15 amino acids long. V lost 6 bases and J lost 5; bases outside the gene matches: 10. Germline V gene data show CDR1 as MNHEY and CDR2 as SVGAGI. In nucleotides, the CDR3 is TGTGCCAGCAGCGGGGCTGCAGGGACAGATCAGCCCCAGCATTTT. Translating it yields CASSGAAGTDQPQHF.

This sequence joins TRBV29-1 and TRBJ1-2, with a possible D match to TRBD1 (6 bases). CDR1 and CDR2 (germline): SQVTM, ANQGSEA. The CDR3 is made up of 13 amino acids. V lost 5 bases to trimming and J lost 5 bases, with 15 bases between them. The DNA of the CDR3 is TGCAGCGTTCGACAGGATGATAATTATGGCTACACCTTC. Translation gives CSVRQDDNYGYTF.

The chain recombines TRBV11-3 with TRBJ2-7; the D gene could be TRBD1 or TRBD2 (5 bases each). V was clipped by 5 bases and J by 6 bases, with 23 bases between them. CDR3 size: 16 residues. Per germline, CDR1 SGHNT and CDR2 YENEEA. CDR3 nucleotides: TGTGCCAGCAGCCCACACGCCGGGACCCGGAACGGCGAGCAGTACTTC. It codes for CASSPHAGTRNGEQYF.

J is TRBJ1-3 and V is TRBV9; D gene ambiguous. The germline gives CDR1 SGDLS, CDR2 YYNGEE. The CDR3 is 17 amino acids. Trimming removed 0 bases from V and 4 bases from J, with 17 bases in between. The chain's CDR3 is CASSVGSTRGGGNTIYF. For the CDR3, the DNA is TGTGCCAGCAGCGTAGGCTCCACACGGGGAGGAGGAAACACCATATATTTT.

Of note for this clone: Mismatch with germline at one junction end may stem from a read error. V usage is TRBV10-3 and J usage is TRBJ1-1; D is unclear. The CDR3 contains 13 residues. Germline CDR1 and CDR2: ENHRY and SYGVKD. DNA for the CDR3: TGTGCCATCAATGAGGTGATGAACACTGAAGCTTTCTTT. Residues: CAINEVMNTEAFF.

The rearrangement uses TRBV19 and TRBJ1-3; TRBD1 matches 7 bases. V lost 5 bases and J lost 1; bases outside the gene matches: 11. The V gene's germline CDR1 is LNHDA and CDR2 SQIVND (reference sequence). The CDR3 is 17 amino acids. CDR3 sequence: CASSPGTAARSGNTIYF. The CDR3 DNA reads TGTGCCAGTAGTCCCGGGACAGCGGCTAGGTCTGGAAACACCATATATTTT.

The chain couples TRBV24-1 to TRBJ1-5, with D perhaps TRBD1 (6 bases). The V gene's germline CDR1 is KGHDR and CDR2 SFDVKD. Trimming cost V 4 bases and J 0 bases, with 12 bases left between them. CDR3 length: 16 residues. The CDR3: CATSEAGVNSNQPQHF. Written as DNA, the CDR3 is TGTGCCACCAGTGAGGCAGGGGTCAATAGCAATCAGCCCCAGCATTTT.

The chain is built from TRBV18 and TRBJ1-5; TRBD1 is a possible D gene (5 bases). This CDR3 comprises 14 residues. The V end was cut by 2 bases, the J end by 7 bases, with 12 bases between. The germline CDR1 and CDR2 sequences are KGHSH and LQKENI. The CDR3: CASSPSPTDQPQHF. CDR3 coding DNA: TGTGCCAGCTCACCAAGCCCGACAGACCAGCCCCAGCATTTT.

The chain employs TRBV24-1 and TRBJ2-2; D may be TRBD1 (6 bases). V was pared by 9 bases and J by 5 bases, with 21 bases between. Per the germline V gene, CDR1 is KGHDR and CDR2 is SFDVKD. The CDR3 length is 16 residues. The CDR3 spells CATPFPRGWETGELFF. The CDR3 DNA reads as TGTGCCACCCCCTTCCCCAGGGGATGGGAAACCGGGGAGCTGTTTTTT.

This rearrangement joins TRBV19 to TRBJ2-7; possibly TRBD2 for D (6 bases). Germline V gene data show CDR1 as LNHDA and CDR2 as SQIVND (reference sequence). Trimming took off 1 base at V and 3 bases at J, with 13 bases between the two ends. This CDR3 has 15 amino acids. CDR3: CASSIGSGVIYEQYF. Here the CDR3 DNA reads TGTGCCAGTAGTATAGGTTCGGGGGTCATCTACGAGCAGTACTTC.

Only a few counts were recorded for this clone. The chain is built from TRBV27 and TRBJ1-5, with D unclear. Trimming took 2 bases from V and 0 from J, leaving 17 bases between them. Germline CDR1 is MNHEY and CDR2 is SMNVEV (reference sequence). This CDR3 comprises 18 residues. CDR3 in amino acids: CASSLRAGPTYSNQPQHF. CDR3 DNA sequence: TGTGCCAGCAGTTTAAGGGCAGGCCCGACCTATAGCAATCAGCCCCAGCATTTT.

The V call is TRBV21-1, the J call TRBJ2-7; no check of the table's D call, TRBD2, against the DNA was made. TRBV21-1 is termed a pseudogene. This CDR3 has 14 residues. The DNA for the CDR3 is TGTGCCAGCAGCAGACTAGCGGGAACCTACGAGCAGTACTTC. This translates into CASSRLAGTYEQYF.

V usage is TRBV5-1 and J usage is TRBJ2-1, with D unclear. CDR3 length equals 15 residues. Trimming stripped 4 bases from V and 2 bases from J, with 13 bases between. Germline CDR1 and CDR2: SGHRS and YFSETQ. The CDR3 DNA reads TGCGCCAGCAGCAAAGAGACTGGGACCTACAATGAGCAGTTCTTC. Translated, it gives CASSKETGTYNEQFF. The whole variable domain, filled in from reference TRBV5-1 and TRBJ2-1, reads KAGVTQTPRYLIKTRGQQVTLSCSPISGHRSVSWYQQTPGQGLQFLFEYFSETQRNKGNFPGRFSGRQFSNSRSEMNVSTLELGDSALYLCASSKETGTYNEQFFGPGTRLTVL.

V is TRBV3-1 (or the pseudogene TRBV3-2) and J is TRBJ1-2; D remains ambiguous. CDR3 length: 15 amino acids. Deletions cut 4 bases from V and 4 bases from J, with 16 bases between. CDR1 LGHDT and CDR2 YNNKEL come from the germline V gene (reference sequence). The DNA of the CDR3 is TGTGCCAGCAGCCCCCGGGCCCAGAGGCCCTATGGCTACACCTTC. Translation gives CASSPRAQRPYGYTF.

CDR3 sequence (DNA): TGTGCCAGCAGCCAAGATCTGGGGGGGCGGACCCAGTACTTC. Translated: CASSQDLGGRTQYF. The V call is TRBV3-1 (or the pseudogene TRBV3-2), the J call TRBJ2-5; D perhaps matches TRBD2 (7 bases). Per germline, CDR1 LGHDT and CDR2 YNNKEL (reference sequence). V was cut by 0 bases and J by 7 bases, with 12 bases left in between. The CDR3 covers 14 residues.

This chain connects TRBV20-1 to TRBJ2-3; 8 nucleotides agree with TRBD2. The germline V gene has CDR1 DFQATT and CDR2 SNEGSKA (reference sequence). This CDR3 has 14 residues. V shed 3 bases and J 5 bases; nucleotides not matched to a gene: 7. The CDR3 loop reads CSASTGGRKDTQYF. The CDR3 DNA reads as TGCAGTGCTAGTACGGGGGGGCGTAAAGATACGCAGTATTTT.

The V gene is TRBV11-3, the J gene TRBJ2-7; 8 nucleotides align to TRBD1. V was pared by 3 bases and J by 5 bases, with 9 bases of the junction left unmatched. The CDR3 consists of 15 residues. In germline, CDR1 is SGHNT, CDR2 YENEEA. For the CDR3, the DNA is TGTGCCAGCAGCTTGGACAGGGTAAATCGTAACGAGCAGTACTTC. This encodes CASSLDRVNRNEQYF.

Points on this clone: This CDR3 is also generated by other DNA sequences in the sample. The chain joins TRBV27 to TRBJ2-2; D gene ambiguous. This CDR3 is built from 14 residues. Trimming removed 3 bases at V and 1 base at J, with 6 bases between. CDR1 and CDR2 from the germline V gene are MNHEY and SMNVEV (reference sequence). The CDR3 nucleotides are TGTGCCAGCAGTTTGTTCGGGAACACCGGGGAGCTGTTTTTT. This encodes CASSLFGNTGELFF.

This chain joins TRBV6-5 and TRBJ1-2, with 9 nucleotides matching TRBD1. Unmatched junction bases numbered 10, after V lost 4 bases and J lost 7 bases. Germline values: CDR1 MNHEY, CDR2 SVGAGI. The CDR3 length is 15 residues. The CDR3 reads CASSSSTGTGSGYTF. The CDR3 coding sequence is TGTGCCAGCAGTTCCTCAACCGGGACAGGGAGTGGCTACACCTTC.

The chain employs TRBV20-1 and TRBJ2-5; D is undetermined. The V gene's germline CDR1 is DFQATT and CDR2 SNEGSKA (reference sequence). V was cut by 4 bases and J by 1 base, with 1 base left in between. CDR3 length: 10 amino acids. The CDR3 is CSATQETQYF. CDR3 DNA sequence: TGCAGTGCTACCCAAGAGACCCAGTACTTC.

This chain joins TRBV7-3 and TRBJ2-1; D is possibly TRBD1 (6 bases). Trimming left V 2 bases short and J 6 bases short, with 14 bases between. The length of the CDR3 is 15 residues. The V gene's germline CDR1 is SGHTA and CDR2 FQGTGA. The CDR3 is CASSLGGDNSNEQFF. The CDR3 DNA follows: TGTGCCAGCAGCTTAGGTGGGGACAATTCCAATGAGCAGTTCTTC.

The chain joins TRBV19 to TRBJ2-5; 10 nucleotides agree with TRBD1. The CDR3 is 15 amino acids. V lost 5 bases, J lost 5 bases, and 8 bases stayed unmatched. Germline CDR1 is LNHDA and CDR2 is SQIVND (reference sequence). The CDR3 sequence: CASSGDRGRWETQYF. CDR3 DNA sequence: TGTGCCAGTAGTGGTGACAGGGGGCGCTGGGAGACCCAGTACTTC.

The CDR3 spells CASSLYNLLDTQYF. CDR3 bases: TGTGCCAGCAGTTTATATAACCTCTTAGATACGCAGTATTTT. The J gene is TRBJ2-3, the V gene TRBV27; D is uncertain. This CDR3 has 14 residues. Germline V gene data show CDR1 as MNHEY and CDR2 as SMNVEV (reference sequence). The V end lost 1 base, the J end lost 5 bases, and 10 bases lay between the germline ends.

The rearrangement joins TRBV3-1 (or the pseudogene TRBV3-2) to TRBJ2-3; the D is unclear. Trimming pared 6 bases from V and 3 bases from J, leaving 7 bases between. This CDR3 comprises 12 residues. Germline-derived CDR1 and CDR2 are LGHDT and YNNKEL (reference sequence). DNA of the CDR3: TGTGCCAGCAGATCGTCTACAGATACGCAGTATTTT. Its protein is CASRSSTDTQYF.

The rearrangement links TRBV11-3 to TRBJ1-4; 8 bases are a match to TRBD1. The CDR3 length is 16 residues. Germline values: CDR1 SGHNT, CDR2 YENEEA. Losses at the gene ends were 1 base for V and 8 bases for J; bases not matched to a gene: 9. Written as DNA, the CDR3 is TGTGCCAGCAGCTTAGGTTTCAGGGGGCGAAAGGAAAAACTGTTTTTT. Translating gives CASSLGFRGRKEKLFF.

The CDR3, as DNA: TGTGCCAGCAGCTTTTGGAGTAACACTGAAGCTTTCTTT. Residues: CASSFWSNTEAFF. The rearrangement links TRBV5-4 to TRBJ1-1; D is uncertain. The germline V and J ends were trimmed by 2 bases and 2 bases, with 7 bases remaining between them. Germline V gives CDR1 SGHNT, CDR2 YYREEE (reference sequence). CDR3 length equals 13 residues.